This TCR beta chain is drawn from a study of regulatory dendritic cells for organ transplantation. The CDR3 has 12 residues. The V and J ends lost 2 bases and 4 bases respectively, with 8 bases between them. Germline V lookup: CDR1 GTSNPN, CDR2 SVGIG (reference sequence). The table came from immunoSEQ multiplex PCR; TCRdb's copy has only in-frame clones and leaves some out. The repertoire consists of more than 10,000 clones, with 85% to 90% occurring once and the leading ten covering approximately 0.22%. Findings and caveats of the study: Naive CD4+ and CD8+ repertoires were highly diverse; memory CD8+ was most oligoclonal.

Sorted subsets were CFSE-labeled and cultured less than 6 days with allogeneic dendritic cells. This clone was counted a few times. Its antigen is undetermined. This clonotype was sampled from a human donor in good health. The material sequenced was naive CD8+ T cells from blood cultured with regulatory dendritic cells. Subset of the sample: CD45RA+ naive T cells. The chain combines TRBV30 with TRBJ1-1; D is uncertain. The CDR3 loop reads CAWSLDGTEAFF. The CDR3 bases are TGTGCCTGGAGTTTGGACGGCACTGAAGCTTTCTTT.